Listed below are T cell receptor beta chains from one sample, sequenced in a study of shared clonotypes between healthy human individuals. The method was immunoSEQ multiplex PCR; TCRdb's version includes in-frame clones alone and lacks a portion of them. Among hundreds of thousands of clones listed, 76% were seen once. The sequenced sample consisted of PBMCs. These receptors originate from a woman in her thirties or forties in good health. Some clones in this sample may be carry-over from other donors' samples. Each CDR3 is given with its conserved first and last residue. The D gene is left open where the match is weak. Only part of the rows carry a size: once, few, many, or a class if the clone is expanded.

>TRBJ2-5|TRBV9|.|TRBD2
CASSVQGLAGETQYF
TGTGCCAGCAGCGTTCAGGGACTAGCGGGTGAGACCCAGTACTTC
>TRBJ1-5|TRBV19|many|TRBD1
CASRWDRGEQPQHF
TGTGCCAGTAGATGGGACAGGGGGGAGCAGCCCCAGCATTTT
>TRBJ2-5|TRBV11-2|.|.
CASSLWGGSQETQYF
TGTGCCAGCAGCTTATGGGGCGGGTCCCAAGAGACCCAGTACTTC
>TRBJ2-1|TRBV6-5|.|.
CASSSNSQNEQFF
TGTGCCAGCAGCAGTAATTCCCAGAATGAGCAGTTCTTC
>TRBJ2-3|TRBV4-1|.|.
CASSPSGSDTQYF
TGCGCCAGCAGCCCCAGTGGGTCAGATACGCAGTATTTT
>TRBJ1-2|TRBV6-6|.|.
CASSYSVGALPGYTF
TGTGCCAGCAGTTACTCGGTGGGGGCGCTCCCCGGCTACACCTTC
>TRBJ2-7|TRBV4-3|.|.
CASSRELVPYEQYF
TGCGCCAGCAGCCGGGAACTAGTCCCGTACGAGCAGTACTTC
>TRBJ2-5|TRBV15|few|.
CATSREKEGPKETQYF
TGTGCCACCAGCAGAGAAAAGGAGGGACCAAAAGAGACCCAGTACTTC
>TRBJ2-7|TRBV30|many|.
CAWSVWGYEQYF
TGTGCCTGGAGTGTATGGGGCTACGAGCAGTACTTC
>TRBJ2-1|TRBV4-3|.|TRBD2
CASSQGAGGPHHEQFF
TGCGCCAGCAGCCAAGGAGCGGGAGGGCCTCACCATGAGCAGTTCTTC
>TRBJ1-2|TRBV5-6|.|TRBD1
CATHRDRGAPNYGYTF
TGTGCCACACACCGGGACAGGGGGGCCCCTAACTATGGCTACACCTTC
>TRBJ2-2|TRBV9|.|TRBD1
CASSVVPGGNTGELFF
TGTGCCAGCAGCGTAGTCCCAGGGGGAAACACCGGGGAGCTGTTTTTT
>TRBJ2-1|TRBV5-1|once|.
CASSLVGGQNLYNEQFF
TGCGCCAGCAGCTTGGTGGGCGGGCAAAACTTGTACAATGAGCAGTTCTTC
>TRBJ1-2|TRBV2|.|.
CASSDGTLGSNYGYTF
TGTGCCAGCAGTGATGGCACTTTGGGCTCAAACTATGGCTACACCTTC
>TRBJ1-1|TRBV7-9|.|TRBD1
CASSVHNDRGEAFF
TGTGCCAGCAGCGTCCACAATGACAGGGGCGAAGCTTTCTTT
>TRBJ2-5|TRBV18|.|.
CASSPSGHQETQYF
TGTGCCAGCTCACCGTCGGGACACCAAGAGACCCAGTACTTC
>TRBJ2-1|TRBV29-1|.|TRBD2
CSVEWTRGSEQFF
TGCAGCGTTGAATGGACTAGAGGTAGTGAGCAGTTCTTC
>TRBJ2-5|TRBV19|.|.
CASSQSAAQETQYF
TGTGCCAGTAGTCAGTCAGCGGCCCAAGAGACCCAGTACTTC
>TRBJ2-1|TRBV27|.|TRBD2
CASMPGAAGGGESYNEQFF
TGTGCCAGCATGCCCGGGGCGGCGGGAGGAGGGGAATCCTACAATGAGCAGTTCTTC
>TRBJ2-1|TRBV21-1|.|.
CASSKLLREFYNEQFF
TGTGCCAGCAGCAAACTACTGCGGGAGTTCTACAATGAGCAGTTCTTC
>TRBJ2-6|TRBV7-9|.|.
CASSLNLGAGANVLTF
TGTGCCAGCAGCCTAAATCTGGGAGCTGGGGCCAACGTCCTGACTTTC
>TRBJ2-5|TRBV2|.|.
CASSVMRSQETQYF
TGTGCCAGCAGTGTTATGCGAAGTCAAGAGACCCAGTACTTC
>TRBJ2-5|TRBV2|.|.
CASSDQGLGLETQYF
TGTGCCAGCAGTGATCAGGGCCTAGGACTAGAGACCCAGTACTTC
>TRBJ1-2|TRBV6-1|.|.
CASNPDMNNGYTF
TGTGCCAGCAACCCGGATATGAATAATGGCTACACCTTC
>TRBJ2-3|TRBV30|.|TRBD2
CAWGGTSLGGNTQYF
TGTGCCTGGGGTGGGACTAGCTTAGGGGGAAATACGCAGTATTTT
>TRBJ2-2|TRBV28|.|.
CASSITGSGAGELFF
TGTGCCAGCAGTATTACAGGGAGTGGGGCCGGGGAGCTGTTTTTT
>TRBJ2-4|TRBV4-3|.|.
CASSQDQGLNIQYF
TGCGCCAGCAGCCAAGATCAGGGGTTGAACATTCAGTACTTC
>TRBJ1-2|TRBV4-1|many|.
CASSQDSPTGYTF
TGCGCCAGCAGCCAAGATTCCCCGACTGGCTACACCTTC